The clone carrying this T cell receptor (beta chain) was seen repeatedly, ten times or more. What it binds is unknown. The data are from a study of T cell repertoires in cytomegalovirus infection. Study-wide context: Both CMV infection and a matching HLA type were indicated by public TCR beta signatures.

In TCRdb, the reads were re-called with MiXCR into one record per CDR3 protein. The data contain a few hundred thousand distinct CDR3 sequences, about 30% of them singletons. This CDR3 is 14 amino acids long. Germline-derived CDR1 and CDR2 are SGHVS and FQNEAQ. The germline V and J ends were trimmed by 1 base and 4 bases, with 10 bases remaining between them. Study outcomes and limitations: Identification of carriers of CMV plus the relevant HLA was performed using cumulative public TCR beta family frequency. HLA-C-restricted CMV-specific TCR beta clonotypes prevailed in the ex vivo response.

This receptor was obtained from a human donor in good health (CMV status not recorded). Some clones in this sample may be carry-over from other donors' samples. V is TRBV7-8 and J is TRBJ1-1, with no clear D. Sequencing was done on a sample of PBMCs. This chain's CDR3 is CASSLDNLGTEAFF. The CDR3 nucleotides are TGTGCCAGCAGCTTAGATAACCTGGGCACTGAAGCTTTCTTT.